This is a list of T cell receptor beta chains from one sample in a study of cytotoxic CD8 clonotypes in ibrutinib-treated CLL. Profiled with immunoSEQ multiplex PCR; TCRdb holds only in-frame clones, not every one. The sample consists of roughly 160,000 clones, roughly 80% of them appearing once. Sequencing was performed on PBMCs, taken after 12 months of ibrutinib treatment. All receptors come from a human donor with chronic lymphocytic leukemia. CDR3s include the opening cysteine and the closing phenylalanine or tryptophan. D genes are given only for firm matches. Only some rows state a clone size, as once, few, many or a class for expanded clones.

j_call | d_call | v_call | clone_size | cdr3_nt | cdr3_aa
TRBJ2-7 | . | TRBV28 | . | TGTGCCAGCAGTTTTGCAAGGGCAGGTCGCGACGAGCAGTACTTC | CASSFARAGRDEQYF
TRBJ1-4 | . | TRBV5-4 | . | TGTGCCAGCAGCTTGGCGGGGGAAAAACTGTTTTTT | CASSLAGEKLFF
TRBJ2-4 | . | TRBV6-5 | . | TGTGCCAGCAGTTACTCCGGGCAACCGCACAAAAACATTCAGTACTTC | CASSYSGQPHKNIQYF
TRBJ2-6 | . | TRBV21-1 | . | TGTGCCAGCAGCAAAGGAGAGGGGTTCTGGGCCCCTTCCGCCTCTGGGGCCAACGTCCTGACTTTC | CASSKGEGFWAPSASGANVLTF
TRBJ2-7 | TRBD1 | TRBV7-8 | . | TGTGCCAGCAGCTTAGAAGGGACAGACTACGAGCAGTACTTC | CASSLEGTDYEQYF
TRBJ2-7 | . | TRBV11-1 | . | TGTGCCAGCAGCTTAGGCCAGTGGAACGAGCAGTACTTC | CASSLGQWNEQYF
TRBJ1-2 | TRBD1 | TRBV18 | . | TGTGCCAGCTCACCGGGACAGGACAACTATGGCTACACCTTC | CASSPGQDNYGYTF
TRBJ1-1 | . | TRBV12-5 | once | TGTGCTAGTGCCTTGGGCTTGGGGACTGAAGCTTTCTTT | CASALGLGTEAFF
TRBJ1-4 | . | TRBV7-2 | . | TGTGCCAGCAGCTTAGAGGCACCCTCAACTAATGAAAAACTGTTTTTT | CASSLEAPSTNEKLFF
TRBJ1-5 | TRBD1 | TRBV4-2 | . | TGTGCCAGCAGCCCGAGAACAGGGGACAATCAGCCCCAGCATTTT | CASSPRTGDNQPQHF
TRBJ1-4 | . | TRBV6-5 | . | TGTGCCAGCACCCCCTTTTGGGGGACTAATGAAAAACTGTTTTTT | CASTPFWGTNEKLFF
TRBJ2-2 | TRBD2 | TRBV5-4 | . | TGTGCCAGCAGCTTGGATCCTAGCGGTTTCGCGAACACCGGGGAGCTGTTTTTT | CASSLDPSGFANTGELFF
TRBJ1-1 | . | TRBV7-7 | . | TGTGCCAGCAGCTTATGGCAGGTTGGGTGGAACACTGAAGCTTTCTTT | CASSLWQVGWNTEAFF
TRBJ1-5 | . | TRBV2 | . | TGTGCCAGCAGTCAACAGGGTTTCGGCAATCAGCCCCAGCATTTT | CASSQQGFGNQPQHF
TRBJ2-1 | TRBD2 | TRBV9 | . | TGTGCCAGCAGCGTAGTCCTTAGCGGGAACAATGAGCAGTTCTTC | CASSVVLSGNNEQFF
TRBJ1-3 | . | TRBV30 | once | TGTGCCTGGGCCACAACAGGGCCCTCTGGAAACACCATATATTTT | CAWATTGPSGNTIYF
TRBJ2-3 | TRBD2 | TRBV30 | few | TGTGCCTGGAGGCGGCGGGGGGGTCTCGATACGCAGTATTTT | CAWRRRGGLDTQYF
TRBJ2-1 | . | TRBV6-4 | . | TGTGCCAGCAGTGACTCCCTGGGCATCGGGCAGTTCTTC | CASSDSLGIGQFF
TRBJ2-1 | . | TRBV28 | . | TGTGCCAGCAGTCCCGATTGGGGGAATGAGCAGTTCTTC | CASSPDWGNEQFF
TRBJ2-5 | . | TRBV6-5 | . | TGTGCCAGCAGCTCAAGTATGGATTGGGAGACCCAGTACTTC | CASSSSMDWETQYF
TRBJ2-1 | TRBD2 | TRBV4-3 | few | TGCGCCAGCAGCCAAGATCAGACAAGCGGGGGGAAGTTCTTC | CASSQDQTSGGKFF
TRBJ2-2 | . | TRBV2 | . | TGTGCCAGCAGGCACGGACCGACCTTAAAAGCCACCGGGGAGCTGTTTTTT | CASRHGPTLKATGELFF
TRBJ2-7 | . | TRBV6-4 | . | TGTGCCACCTCGGTAGGCCCCGGGCCTGTATACGAGCAGTACTTC | CATSVGPGPVYEQYF
TRBJ2-2 | . | TRBV29-1 | . | TGCAGCGTTGGAAGACAGGTTAACGGGGAGCTGTTTTTT | CSVGRQVNGELFF
TRBJ1-2 | . | TRBV7-2 | . | TGTGCCAGCAGCTTAGAAACTCAAAACTATGGCTACACCTTC | CASSLETQNYGYTF
TRBJ1-5 | . | TRBV28 | . | TGTGCCAGCAGGGAAAGCCTTAGCAATCAGCCCCAGCATTTT | CASRESLSNQPQHF
TRBJ1-1 | TRBD1 | TRBV4-3 | . | TGCGCCAGCAGCCAACGACCACAGGGGCTACTCACTGAAGCTTTCTTT | CASSQRPQGLLTEAFF
TRBJ2-4 | . | TRBV30 | . | TGTGCCTGGAGTGTAGGTAGGGGGGTAGCCAAAAACATTCAGTACTTC | CAWSVGRGVAKNIQYF
TRBJ2-6 | TRBD1 | TRBV19 | . | TGTGCCAGTAGTATATGGACAGGGGGCTCTGGGGCCAACGTCCTGACTTTC | CASSIWTGGSGANVLTF
TRBJ1-5 | . | TRBV7-8 | . | TGTGCCAGCAGCTCCAGCGAAGTGGGGCGTAGCAATCAGCCCCAGCATTTT | CASSSSEVGRSNQPQHF
TRBJ2-3 | . | TRBV5-1 | few | TGCGCCAGCAGCTCCCGAAGGGGTGGTGACACAGATACGCAGTATTTT | CASSSRRGGDTDTQYF
TRBJ1-2 | . | TRBV15 | . | TGTGCCACCAGCAGAGGGGGCCTTGCTGGCTACACCTTC | CATSRGGLAGYTF
TRBJ1-5 | . | TRBV19 | few | TGTGCCAGTAGTATGAGACCTCGCTTAGGCCCGGGTCGGGAGGGTACCCAGCATTTT | CASSMRPRLGPGREGTQHF
TRBJ2-1 | . | TRBV7-3 | . | TGTGCCAGCAGCCAAAACGCGGGACATAGTGAGCAGTTCTTC | CASSQNAGHSEQFF
TRBJ1-5 | . | TRBV19 | . | TGTGCCAGTAGCCGGGACAAGAATCAGCCCCAGCATTTT | CASSRDKNQPQHF
TRBJ2-5 | . | TRBV18 | . | TGTGCCAGCTCACCAACCGGAGAGACCCAGTACTTC | CASSPTGETQYF
TRBJ1-1 | TRBD1 | TRBV6-5 | . | TGTGCCAGCAGTTACGGACAGGGGGGGATCGAAGCTTTCTTT | CASSYGQGGIEAFF
TRBJ1-2 | . | TRBV11-1 | . | TGTGCCAGCAGCCTAGGGTACGCGAGGGACTATGGCTACACCTTC | CASSLGYARDYGYTF
TRBJ2-5 | . | TRBV7-9 | once | TGTGCCAGCAGCTTAGGGGTTAGGGGACGAGAGACCCAGTACTTC | CASSLGVRGRETQYF
TRBJ1-1 | TRBD1 | TRBV29-1 | few | TGCAGCGTCCTAGGACAGGGGGCCACTGAAGCTTTCTTT | CSVLGQGATEAFF
TRBJ1-1 | . | TRBV6-1 | . | TGTGCCAGCAGTGACGAGGGAGAAACGTTAGGAGCTTTCTTT | CASSDEGETLGAFF
TRBJ2-2 | . | TRBV7-8 | . | TGTGCCAGCCTACGACAGGAACCACCTTTAGGGGAGCTGTTTTTT | CASLRQEPPLGELFF
TRBJ1-6 | TRBD1 | TRBV28 | . | TGTGCCAGCAGTTCGGGACAGGGGCGAAATTCACCCCTCCACTTT | CASSSGQGRNSPLHF
TRBJ2-1 | . | TRBV9 | . | TGTGCCAGCAGCCCCCAGCCAGACTCCTACAATGAGCAGTTCTTC | CASSPQPDSYNEQFF
TRBJ1-1 | TRBD1 | TRBV10-2 | . | TGCGCCAGCAGGTTAGGACAGGACGCTTTCTTT | CASRLGQDAFF
TRBJ2-3 | . | TRBV28 | . | TGTGCCAGCAGTCATAACAGCGATCGGACAGATACGCAGTATTTT | CASSHNSDRTDTQYF
TRBJ2-7 | . | TRBV18 | . | TGTGCCAGCTCACCACCGGCAGGTGGTACCTACGAGCAGTACTTC | CASSPPAGGTYEQYF
TRBJ2-3 | TRBD2 | TRBV7-2 | . | TGTGCCAGCAGCCCGCGGGGTAGCGGGGGGCTCACAGATACGCAGTATTTT | CASSPRGSGGLTDTQYF
TRBJ1-2 | TRBD1 | TRBV28 | . | TGTGCCAGCAGTCCACTCGGGACAGGGTTAGTATCCCACTATGGCTACACCTTC | CASSPLGTGLVSHYGYTF
TRBJ2-7 | TRBD1 | TRBV7-2 | . | TGTGCCAGCAGCGCGGATGGGACAGCTTTCTACGAGCAGTACTTC | CASSADGTAFYEQYF
TRBJ2-3 | . | TRBV7-3 | . | TGTGCCAGCAGCTTAGGAGGGGCCCTGAGCACAGATACGCAGTATTTT | CASSLGGALSTDTQYF
TRBJ1-2 | . | TRBV9 | . | TGTGCCAGCACCCCCGGGGGGGGCAAGTTGCATGGCTACACCTTC | CASTPGGGKLHGYTF